One and the same sample provided the 26 T cell receptor beta chains below, sequenced in a study of PD-1 blockade in classical Hodgkin lymphoma. Sequencing used immunoSEQ multiplex PCR; TCRdb keeps in-frame clones, though not all of them. The sample holds tens of thousands of clones, just under 75% seen once. No patient escaped relapse after autologous stem cell transplantation, and brentuximab vedotin exposure varied. The material sequenced was peripheral blood mononuclear cells (PBMCs), taken before the second cycle of nivolumab. These receptors were taken from a human donor with classical Hodgkin lymphoma.

Within the sample, this clone is medium-sized. At one of its ends the junction is not consistent with the germline gene, which may arise from a read error. The genes are TRBV20-1 and TRBJ1-2, with 9 positions matching TRBD1. CDR1 is DFQATT, CDR2 SNEGSKA, per germline (reference sequence). This CDR3 is built from 9 residues. The CDR3 here is CSARVGQGF. The DNA of the CDR3 is TGCAGTGCTAGAGTGGGACAGGGTTTC.

The J gene is TRBJ2-3, the V gene TRBV6-5; a possible D gene is TRBD1 (6 bases). Germline CDR1 and CDR2: MNHEY and SVGAGI. V lost 4 bases, J lost 4 bases, and 12 bases lay in between. This CDR3 region has 14 residues. CDR3 DNA: TGTGCCAGCAGTTTTTACAGGGTTTCAGATACGCAGTATTTT. It codes for CASSFYRVSDTQYF.

This clone appeared once. The chain carries TRBV18 and TRBJ2-2, with D possibly being TRBD2 (6 bases). CDR3 length: 15 residues. Looked up from germline, CDR1 is KGHSH and CDR2 is LQKENI. Trimming left V 6 bases short and J 2 bases short, with 13 bases between. In DNA form, the CDR3 reads TGTGCCAGCTCCGTAGCGCGGGGAAACACCGGGGAGCTGTTTTTT. Translating it yields CASSVARGNTGELFF.

The chain is built from TRBV6-6 and TRBJ1-3, with D maybe TRBD1 (5 bases). The CDR3 runs to 14 residues. Germline assignment: CDR1 MNHNY and CDR2 SVGAGI (reference sequence). V lost 6 bases, J lost 4 bases, and 13 bases lay in between. CDR3 in DNA: TGTGCCAGCAGCCCAACAGGACTCGGAAACACCATATATTTT. It encodes CASSPTGLGNTIYF.

The CDR3 nucleotides are TGCGCCAGCAGTCTAAGGGAGATTGATACGCAGTATTTT. Translated, it gives CASSLREIDTQYF. V and J are TRBV5-1 and TRBJ2-3; possible D gene TRBD2, 5 bases. Per germline, CDR1 SGHRS and CDR2 YFSETQ. CDR3 size: 13 residues. Deletions cut 5 bases from V and 6 bases from J, with 13 bases between.

The V and J genes are TRBV6-6 and TRBJ2-5; weak D call: TRBD2 (6 bases). V shed 5 bases and J shed 13 bases, with 20 bases lying between them. Germline V lookup: CDR1 MNHNY, CDR2 SVGAGI (reference sequence). CDR3 length: 13 amino acids. The CDR3 region is CASSRPGLTPPYF. CDR3 nucleotide sequence: TGTGCCAGCAGTCGCCCGGGACTGACCCCCCCGTACTTC.

This chain connects TRBV7-6 to TRBJ2-2, with D perhaps matching TRBD1 (6 bases). V gave up 7 bases and J gave up 1 base, with 10 bases separating them. CDR1 is SGHVS and CDR2 is FNYEAQ in the germline V gene. The CDR3 runs to 14 residues. As DNA, the CDR3 is TGTGCCAGCATCCCGGGACAGAACACCGGGGAGCTGTTTTTT. Its protein is CASIPGQNTGELFF.

This sequence joins TRBV6-1 and TRBJ1-1; 8 positions match TRBD1. The V gene's germline CDR1 is MNHNS and CDR2 SASEGT. V lost 5 bases to trimming and J lost 10 bases; unmatched junction nucleotides: 12. The length of the CDR3 is 14 residues. The CDR3: CASSTSGQGLGAFF. The CDR3 DNA is TGTGCCAGCAGTACCTCCGGACAGGGACTGGGAGCTTTCTTT.

The chain links TRBV7-9 to TRBJ2-2, with D unclear. Germline V gene lookup returns CDR1 SEHNR and CDR2 FQNEAQ (reference sequence). V gave up 2 bases and J gave up 6 bases, with 4 bases separating them. This CDR3 contains 12 residues. Written as DNA, the CDR3 is TGTGCCAGCAGCTTATACCCCGGGGAGCTGTTTTTT. Residues: CASSLYPGELFF.

This chain joins TRBV6-5 and TRBJ2-5; D is ambiguous. The DNA end lines up better with TRBJ2-7; the J call may be wrong. CDR3 size: 14 residues. Germline assignment: CDR1 MNHEY and CDR2 SVGAGI. In DNA form, the CDR3 reads TGTGCCAGCAGTTACTCGAGTTCTTACTACGAGCAGTACTTC. This codes for CASSYSSSYYEQYF.

The count of this clone is one. The chain combines TRBV6-6 with TRBJ1-3, with D possibly matching TRBD1 (5 bases). V was pared by 6 bases and J by 0 bases, with 9 bases between. CDR3 size: 14 residues. Per germline, CDR1 MNHNY and CDR2 SVGAGI (reference sequence). DNA for the CDR3: TGTGCCAGCAGACTTGACAGCTCTGGAAACACCATATATTTT. Translation gives CASRLDSSGNTIYF.

The chain is built from TRBV28 and TRBJ2-5; unclear D gene. The germline CDR1 and CDR2 sequences are MDHEN and SYDVKM. The CDR3 is 12 amino acids. V shed 6 bases and J shed 4 bases, with 9 bases lying between them. The CDR3 sequence is CASSKQGETQYF. In DNA form, the CDR3 reads TGTGCCAGCAGCAAGCAAGGAGAGACCCAGTACTTC.

The chain has TRBV19 and TRBJ1-1; TRBD1 agrees at 8 bases. The V gene end was trimmed by 5 bases and the J gene end by 0 bases; junction bases not matched to a gene: 8. The CDR3 runs to 16 residues. Germline CDR1 reads LNHDA; CDR2 reads SQIVND (reference sequence). CDR3 region: CASSSQGAYMNTEAFF. The DNA of the CDR3 is TGTGCCAGTAGTTCCCAGGGGGCCTACATGAACACTGAAGCTTTCTTT.

The chain links TRBV28 to TRBJ1-1, with D possibly being TRBD1 (5 bases). Trimming cost V 7 bases and J 4 bases, with 13 bases left between them. This CDR3 comprises 13 residues. Germline CDR1 and CDR2: MDHEN and SYDVKM. The CDR3 spells CASMGTPITEAFF. The CDR3 DNA is TGTGCCAGCATGGGGACCCCGATCACTGAAGCTTTCTTT. The full variable domain, rest sourced from reference TRBV28 and TRBJ1-1, is DVKVTQSSRYLVKRTGEKVFLECVQDMDHENMFWYRQDPGLGLRLIYFSYDVKMKEKGDIPEGYSVSREKKERFSLILESASTNQTSMYLCASMGTPITEAFFGQGTRLTVV.

V and J are TRBV5-1 and TRBJ2-7, with D perhaps matching TRBD1 or TRBD2 (5 bases each). This CDR3 has 15 amino acids. Germline V CDR1 and CDR2: SGHRS, YFSETQ. With 1 base removed from V and 2 bases from J, the gap between germline ends came to 13 bases. The CDR3 bases are TGCGCCAGCAGCTTGAACGGGGCCCCGACCTACGAGCAGTACTTC. Translation gives CASSLNGAPTYEQYF.

The rearrangement joins TRBV7-6 to TRBJ2-2; 10 nucleotides agree with TRBD1. CDR1 and CDR2 (germline): SGHVS, FNYEAQ. J was trimmed by 4 bases and V by 0 bases; bases with no gene match: 5. There are 17 residues in the CDR3. The CDR3 DNA reads TGTGCCAGCAGCTTAGCGCCGGGACAGGGGCCCACCGGGGAGCTGTTTTTT. Encoded protein: CASSLAPGQGPTGELFF.

CDR3 loop: CASSLAGFTEAFF. The CDR3 coding sequence is TGTGCCAGCAGCCTAGCAGGGTTTACTGAAGCTTTCTTT. The chain combines TRBV11-3 with TRBJ1-1, with D tentatively TRBD1 (5 bases). Germline-derived CDR1 and CDR2 are SGHNT and YENEEA. V was cut by 5 bases and J by 5 bases, with 12 bases left in between. This CDR3 is built from 13 residues. Using reference TRBV11-3 and TRBJ1-1 for the parts outside the CDR3, the full variable domain is EAGVVQSPRYKIIEKKQPVAFWCNPISGHNTLYWYLQNLGQGPELLIRYENEEAVDDSQLPKDRFSAERLKGVDSTLKIQPAELGDSAVYLCASSLAGFTEAFFGQGTRLTVV.

This chain links TRBV7-2 with TRBJ2-3; 8 nucleotides line up with TRBD1. V dropped 2 bases and J dropped 4; count of bases not matched to a gene: 5. CDR3 length equals 15 residues. Looked up from germline, CDR1 is SGHTA and CDR2 is FQGNSA. The CDR3, as DNA: TGTGCCAGCAGCTTAAGACAGGGGTTAGCAGATACGCAGTATTTT. This sequence encodes CASSLRQGLADTQYF.

This clone has more than one count but fewer than ten. The rearrangement links TRBV7-2 to TRBJ2-3, with 9 bases that match TRBD2. The CDR3 is 15 amino acids. Germline CDR1 and CDR2: SGHTA and FQGNSA. With V trimmed by 6 bases and J by 5 bases, 9 bases remained unmatched. The CDR3 DNA sequence: TGTGCCAGCAGTCTAGCGGGGCTTAACTTAGATACGCAGTATTTT. It codes for CASSLAGLNLDTQYF.

The chain links TRBV6-5 to TRBJ2-7; 7 positions agree with TRBD2. The CDR3 is 15 amino acids. The J segment lost 0 bases and the V segment lost 5 bases, leaving 7 bases of the junction unmatched. From germline, CDR1 is MNHEY and CDR2 SVGAGI. The CDR3 protein is CASSGTGGGSYEQYF. The DNA of the CDR3 is TGTGCCAGCAGTGGTACAGGCGGGGGCTCCTACGAGCAGTACTTC.

The chain joins TRBV5-4 to TRBJ1-2; 9 nucleotides agree with TRBD1. With 4 bases clipped from V and 2 bases from J, the junction kept 6 bases outside the gene matches. This CDR3 has 15 residues. Germline-derived CDR1 and CDR2 are SGHNT and YYREEE (reference sequence). The CDR3 protein is CASSLRGQGNYGYTF. CDR3 sequence (DNA): TGTGCCAGCAGCCTCCGAGGACAGGGGAACTATGGCTACACCTTC.

The rearrangement joins TRBV7-9 to TRBJ2-7, with TRBD1 matching 8 bases. This CDR3 contains 14 residues. With V trimmed by 5 bases and J by 5 bases, 8 bases remained unmatched. The germline V gene has CDR1 SEHNR and CDR2 FQNEAQ (reference sequence). CDR3 nucleotides: TGTGCCAGCAGCCACGCCAACAGGGGGAACGAGCAGTACTTC. It encodes CASSHANRGNEQYF.

The V call is TRBV4-1, the J call TRBJ2-7, with 10 bases identical to TRBD2. The CDR3 extends over 16 amino acids. CDR1 MGHRA and CDR2 YSYEKL come from the germline V gene. Trimming took 0 bases from V and 4 from J; bases not matched to a gene: 6. Here the CDR3 DNA reads TGCGCCAGCAGCCAAGATATACTAGCGGGGAGATACGAGCAGTACTTC. Amino acid sequence: CASSQDILAGRYEQYF.

The V gene is TRBV18, the J gene TRBJ2-3; 7 nucleotides align to TRBD1. V lost 3 bases, J lost 1 base, and 4 bases stayed unmatched. In germline, CDR1 is KGHSH, CDR2 LQKENI. The CDR3 is 15 amino acids. CDR3 sequence reads: CASSPLGTGTDTQYF. CDR3 DNA sequence: TGTGCCAGCTCACCGCTCGGGACAGGCACAGATACGCAGTATTTT.

This clone was found once. The chain couples TRBV27 to TRBJ2-3; 8 positions agree with TRBD1. V lost 6 bases, J lost 4 bases, and 3 bases stayed unmatched. Looked up from germline, CDR1 is MNHEY and CDR2 is SMNVEV (reference sequence). The CDR3 totals 13 residues. The CDR3, as DNA: TGTGCCAGCAGCACAGGGGGGCCAGATACGCAGTATTTT. It yields the protein CASSTGGPDTQYF.

The chain carries TRBV28 and TRBJ2-7; 10 positions agree with TRBD2. This CDR3 is 15 amino acids long. Per the germline V gene, CDR1 is MDHEN and CDR2 is SYDVKM. J lost 3 bases, V lost 6 bases, and 8 bases had no gene match. The CDR3 coding sequence is TGTGCCAGCAGCAGGGGGCTAGCGGGAGACTACGAGCAGTACTTC. This codes for CASSRGLAGDYEQYF.